This T cell receptor (beta chain) was identified in a study of T-cell memory formation after mild COVID-19. In TCRdb, the 5' RACE reads were re-called with MiXCR into one record per CDR3 protein. The profile shows roughly 180,000 distinct CDR3 sequences, 15% to 20% of them singletons. This CDR3 comprises 14 residues. Unmatched junction bases numbered 8, after V lost 8 bases and J lost 1 base. CDR1 SQVTM and CDR2 ANQGSEA come from the germline V gene. This chain links TRBV29-1 with TRBJ1-1; 9 bases fit TRBD1. This receptor was identified in a man between 18 and 29 years old who had mild COVID-19 (a few samples of this study predate the infection). Cell type and time point are not known. What was sequenced was PBMCs or a T cell subset sorted from them (not recorded which). Here the CDR3 DNA reads TGCAGCACCATACAGGGGGCCGAGAACACTGAAGCTTTCTTT. Its protein product is CSTIQGAENTEAFF.